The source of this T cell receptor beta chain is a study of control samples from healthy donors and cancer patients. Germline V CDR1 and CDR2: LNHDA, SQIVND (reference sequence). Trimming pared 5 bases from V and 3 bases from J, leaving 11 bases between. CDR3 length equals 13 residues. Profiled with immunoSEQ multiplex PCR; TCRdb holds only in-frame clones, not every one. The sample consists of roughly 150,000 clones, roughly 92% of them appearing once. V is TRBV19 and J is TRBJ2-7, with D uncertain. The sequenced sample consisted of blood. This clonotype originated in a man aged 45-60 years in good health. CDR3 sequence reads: CASSPDRVYEQYF. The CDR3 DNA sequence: TGTGCCAGTAGTCCCGACCGAGTCTACGAGCAGTACTTC.